These 10 T cell receptor beta chains were all obtained from the same sample, sequenced in a study of shared clonotypes between healthy human individuals. Produced via immunoSEQ multiplex PCR; TCRdb's table is partial and in-frame only. This sample has roughly 2.6 million clones; just over 90% occur once, and the top ten carry around 0.15%. The sequenced sample consisted of naive CD4+ T cells sorted from blood. Subset in this sample: CD45RA+ positively selected. Every receptor here comes from a man between 18 and 35 years old in good health.

About this clone itself: The junction shows a germline mismatch at one end, possibly a read error. This chain joins TRBV30 and TRBJ1-2, with a weak D call TRBD1 (5 bases). This CDR3 contains 12 residues. Germline V gene data show CDR1 as GTSNPN and CDR2 as SVGIG (reference sequence). CDR3 protein: CAWCGDRSSPHF. DNA of the CDR3: TGTGCCTGGTGTGGGGACCGCAGCTCCCCACACTTC.

V usage is TRBV28 and J usage is TRBJ1-2; D not certain. V was clipped by 2 bases and J by 8 bases, with 12 bases between them. The germline V gene encodes CDR1 MDHEN and CDR2 SYDVKM. The CDR3 consists of 13 residues. CDR3 in DNA: TGTGCCAGCAGTTTAAGGCCCCGAGGCGGCTACACCTTC. It translates to CASSLRPRGGYTF.

The chain uses TRBV19 and TRBJ1-2; D ambiguous. V was clipped by 10 bases and J by 0 bases, with 18 bases between them. The CDR3 consists of 15 residues. CDR1 and CDR2 from the germline V gene are LNHDA and SQIVND (reference sequence). The DNA for the CDR3 is TGTGCCACCGCTAGTGGGATTACTCCTAACTATGGCTACACCTTC. It yields the protein CATASGITPNYGYTF. The full variable domain, in which reference TRBV19 and TRBJ1-2 provide the parts outside the CDR3, is DGGITQSPKYLFRKEGQNVTLSCEQNLNHDAMYWYRQDPGQGLRLIYYSQIVNDFQKGDIAEGYSVSREKKESFPLTVTSAQKNPTAFYLCATASGITPNYGYTFGSGTRLTVV.

The chain has TRBV10-3 and TRBJ2-7, with 9 bases matching TRBD2. Germline V gene lookup returns CDR1 ENHRY and CDR2 SYGVKD. J was trimmed by 1 base and V by 3 bases; bases with no gene match: 4. The CDR3 is 15 amino acids. The CDR3 region has the DNA TGTGCCATCAGTGATTGGCGGGGGGGTTCCTACGAGCAGTACTTC. Protein sequence: CAISDWRGGSYEQYF.

The rearrangement uses TRBV29-1 and TRBJ1-1; weak D call: TRBD1 (5 bases). Trimming shortened V by 5 bases and J by 4 bases, and 17 bases separated the two germline ends. The V gene's germline CDR1 is SQVTM and CDR2 ANQGSEA. CDR3 length equals 14 residues. In DNA form, the CDR3 reads TGCAGCGTTAGGGGAGGGGCGGGTCCCACTGAAGCTTTCTTT. It is translated as CSVRGGAGPTEAFF. Drawing the rest from reference TRBV29-1 and TRBJ1-1, the complete variable domain is SAVISQKPSRDICQRGTSLTIQCQVDSQVTMMFWYRQQPGQSLTLIATANQGSEATYESGFVIDKFPISRPNLTFSTLTVSNMSPEDSSIYLCSVRGGAGPTEAFFGQGTRLTVV.

This rearrangement joins TRBV5-1 to TRBJ2-5; 7 positions agree with TRBD1. V was clipped by 1 base and J by 2 bases; unmatched bases: 5. The CDR3 is 15 amino acids. The germline V gene has CDR1 SGHRS and CDR2 YFSETQ. CDR3 nucleotide sequence: TGCGCCAGCAGCTTGTTGCCAGGGGGACAAGAGACCCAGTACTTC. This encodes CASSLLPGGQETQYF.

With respect to this clone: Other DNA sequences from this sample encode an identical CDR3 as well. The chain recombines TRBV7-2 with TRBJ2-7; the D gene is possibly TRBD1 (6 bases). Germline V CDR1 and CDR2: SGHTA, FQGNSA. V was trimmed by 1 base and J by 1 base, leaving 11 bases between them. The CDR3 sequence is 15 residues long. Here the CDR3 DNA reads TGTGCCAGCAGCTTAGGCAGGGGAGTATCCTACGAGCAGTACTTC. Protein sequence: CASSLGRGVSYEQYF.

V gene TRBV30 combines with J gene TRBJ2-7; D is undetermined. Deletions cut 4 bases from V and 3 bases from J, with 10 bases between. CDR3 length: 12 amino acids. Per the germline V gene, CDR1 is GTSNPN and CDR2 is SVGIG (reference sequence). The CDR3 loop is CAWNQDGYEQYF. CDR3 DNA: TGTGCCTGGAACCAAGACGGCTACGAGCAGTACTTC.

The chain uses TRBV7-2 and TRBJ1-1, with a tentative D call TRBD1 (5 bases). There are 16 residues in the CDR3. V lost 7 bases and J lost 0, with 18 bases in between. Germline V gives CDR1 SGHTA, CDR2 FQGNSA. The CDR3 sequence: CASIPHKGPMNTEAFF. CDR3 DNA: TGTGCCAGCATCCCTCACAAGGGGCCCATGAACACTGAAGCTTTCTTT.

The chain is built from TRBV18 and TRBJ1-3; D unclear. The V end lost 0 bases, the J end lost 4 bases, and 13 bases lay between the germline ends. The CDR3 length is 16 residues. Germline V gene data show CDR1 as KGHSH and CDR2 as LQKENI. The CDR3 loop is CASSPPNRASGNTIYF. DNA for the CDR3: TGTGCCAGCTCACCACCCAATCGAGCCTCCGGAAACACCATATATTTT.